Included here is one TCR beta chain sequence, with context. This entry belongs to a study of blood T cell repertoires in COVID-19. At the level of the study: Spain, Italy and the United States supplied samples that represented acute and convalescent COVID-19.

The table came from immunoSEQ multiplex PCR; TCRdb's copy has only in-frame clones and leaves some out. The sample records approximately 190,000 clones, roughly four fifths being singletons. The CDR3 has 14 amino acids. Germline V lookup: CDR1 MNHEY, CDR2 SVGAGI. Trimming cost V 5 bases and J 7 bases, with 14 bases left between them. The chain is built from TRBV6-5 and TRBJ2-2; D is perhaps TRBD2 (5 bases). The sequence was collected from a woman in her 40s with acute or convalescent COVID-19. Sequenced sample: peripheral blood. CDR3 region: CASSPSGAGGELFF. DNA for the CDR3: TGTGCCAGCAGTCCCAGCGGAGCAGGCGGGGAGCTGTTTTTT.